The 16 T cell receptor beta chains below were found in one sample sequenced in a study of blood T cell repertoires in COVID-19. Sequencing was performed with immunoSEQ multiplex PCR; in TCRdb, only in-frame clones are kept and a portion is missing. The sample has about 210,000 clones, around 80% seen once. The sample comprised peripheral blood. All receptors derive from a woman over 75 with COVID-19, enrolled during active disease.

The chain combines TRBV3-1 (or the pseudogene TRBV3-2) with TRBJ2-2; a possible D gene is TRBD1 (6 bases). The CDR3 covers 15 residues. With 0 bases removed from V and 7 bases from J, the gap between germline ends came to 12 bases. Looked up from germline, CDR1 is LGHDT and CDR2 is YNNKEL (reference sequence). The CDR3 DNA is TGTGCCAGCAGCCAAGAGGGGGCGAATTTCGGGGAGCTGTTTTTT. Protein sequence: CASSQEGANFGELFF.

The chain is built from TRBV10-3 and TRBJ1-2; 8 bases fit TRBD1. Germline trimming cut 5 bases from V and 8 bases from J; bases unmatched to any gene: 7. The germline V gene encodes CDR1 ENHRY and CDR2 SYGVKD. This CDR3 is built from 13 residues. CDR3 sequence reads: CAISQGAESGYTF. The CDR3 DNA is TGTGCCATCAGTCAGGGGGCAGAGTCCGGCTACACCTTC.

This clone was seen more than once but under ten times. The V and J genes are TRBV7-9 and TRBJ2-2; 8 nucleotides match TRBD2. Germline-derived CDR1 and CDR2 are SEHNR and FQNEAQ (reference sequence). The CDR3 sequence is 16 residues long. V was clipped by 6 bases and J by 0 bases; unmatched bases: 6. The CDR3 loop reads CASRPGGSSNTGELFF. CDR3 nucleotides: TGTGCCAGCAGGCCGGGGGGGAGCTCGAACACCGGGGAGCTGTTTTTT.

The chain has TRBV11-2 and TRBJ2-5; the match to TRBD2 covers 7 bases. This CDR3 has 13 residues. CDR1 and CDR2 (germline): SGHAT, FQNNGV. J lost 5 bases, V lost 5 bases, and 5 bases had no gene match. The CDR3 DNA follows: TGTGCCAGCAGCCGGGGGGTTCTGGAGACCCAGTACTTC. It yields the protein CASSRGVLETQYF. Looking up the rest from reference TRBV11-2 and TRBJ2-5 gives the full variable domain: EAGVAQSPRYKIIEKRQSVAFWCNPISGHATLYWYQQILGQGPKLLIQFQNNGVVDDSQLPKDRFSAERLKGVDSTLKIQPAKLEDSAVYLCASSRGVLETQYFGPGTRLLVL.

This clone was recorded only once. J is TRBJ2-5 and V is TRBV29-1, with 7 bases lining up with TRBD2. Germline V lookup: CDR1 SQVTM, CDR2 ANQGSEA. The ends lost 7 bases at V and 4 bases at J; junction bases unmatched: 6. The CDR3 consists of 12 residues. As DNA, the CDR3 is TGCAGCGGCCTGGGGGGGACAGAGACCCAGTACTTC. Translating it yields CSGLGGTETQYF.

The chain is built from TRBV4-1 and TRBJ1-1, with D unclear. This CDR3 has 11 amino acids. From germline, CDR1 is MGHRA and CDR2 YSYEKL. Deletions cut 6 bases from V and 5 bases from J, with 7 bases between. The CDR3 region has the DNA TGCGCCAGCAGTTACGGTACTGAAGCTTTCTTT. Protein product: CASSYGTEAFF.

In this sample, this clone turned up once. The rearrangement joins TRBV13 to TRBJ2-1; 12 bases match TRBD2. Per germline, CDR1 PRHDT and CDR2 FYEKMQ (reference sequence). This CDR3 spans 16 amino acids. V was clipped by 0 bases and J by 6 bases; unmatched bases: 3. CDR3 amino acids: CASSLGRTSGINEQFF. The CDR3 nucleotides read TGTGCCAGCAGCTTAGGTCGGACTAGCGGGATCAATGAGCAGTTCTTC.

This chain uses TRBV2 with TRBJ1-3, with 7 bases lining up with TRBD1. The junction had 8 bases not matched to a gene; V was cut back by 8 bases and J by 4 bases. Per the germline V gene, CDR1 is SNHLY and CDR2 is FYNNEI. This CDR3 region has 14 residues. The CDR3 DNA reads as TGTGCCAGCTCCGACAGGGCTGCGGGAAACACCATATATTTT. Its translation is CASSDRAAGNTIYF.

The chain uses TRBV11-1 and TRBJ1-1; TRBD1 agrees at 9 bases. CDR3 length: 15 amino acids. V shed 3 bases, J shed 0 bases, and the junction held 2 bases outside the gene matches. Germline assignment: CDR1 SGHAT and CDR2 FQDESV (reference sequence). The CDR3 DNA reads TGTGCCAGCAGCTTCTGGACAGGGGTGAACACTGAAGCTTTCTTT. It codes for CASSFWTGVNTEAFF.

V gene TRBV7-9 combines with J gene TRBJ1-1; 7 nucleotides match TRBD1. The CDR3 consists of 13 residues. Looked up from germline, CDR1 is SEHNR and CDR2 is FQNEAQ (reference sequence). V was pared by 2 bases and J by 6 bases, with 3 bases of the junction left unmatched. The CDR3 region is CASSLQQGAEAFF. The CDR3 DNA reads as TGTGCCAGCAGCTTACAGCAGGGGGCTGAAGCTTTCTTT.

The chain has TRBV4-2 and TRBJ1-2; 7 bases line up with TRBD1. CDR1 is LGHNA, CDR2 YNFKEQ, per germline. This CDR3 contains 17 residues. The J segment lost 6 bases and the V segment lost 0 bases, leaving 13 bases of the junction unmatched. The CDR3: CASSQDPPGGGSHGYTF. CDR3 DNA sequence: TGTGCCAGCAGCCAAGACCCCCCTGGAGGGGGCAGTCATGGCTACACCTTC.

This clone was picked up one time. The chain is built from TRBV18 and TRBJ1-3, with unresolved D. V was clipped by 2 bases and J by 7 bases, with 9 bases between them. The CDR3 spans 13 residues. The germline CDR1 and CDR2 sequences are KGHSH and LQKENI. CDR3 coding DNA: TGTGCCAGCTCACCAGAGAGATCGAACACCATATATTTT. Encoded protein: CASSPERSNTIYF.

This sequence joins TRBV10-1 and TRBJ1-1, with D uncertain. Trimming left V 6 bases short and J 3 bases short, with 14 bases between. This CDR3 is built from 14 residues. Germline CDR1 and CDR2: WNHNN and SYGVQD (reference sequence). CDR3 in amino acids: CASSHSGLDTEAFF. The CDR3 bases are TGCGCCAGCAGCCACAGCGGCCTCGACACTGAAGCTTTCTTT.

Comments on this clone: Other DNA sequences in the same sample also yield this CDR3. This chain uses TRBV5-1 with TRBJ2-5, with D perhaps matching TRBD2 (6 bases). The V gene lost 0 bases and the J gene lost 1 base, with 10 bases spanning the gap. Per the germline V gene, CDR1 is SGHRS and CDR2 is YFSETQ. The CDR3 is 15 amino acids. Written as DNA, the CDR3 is TGCGCCAGCAGCTTGGTGGGGGGACTCCAAGAGACCCAGTACTTC. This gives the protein CASSLVGGLQETQYF.

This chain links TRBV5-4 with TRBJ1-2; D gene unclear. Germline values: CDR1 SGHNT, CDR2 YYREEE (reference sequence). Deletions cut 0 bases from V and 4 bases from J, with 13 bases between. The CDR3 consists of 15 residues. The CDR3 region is CASSLDPSGLYGYTF. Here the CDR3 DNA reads TGTGCCAGCAGCTTGGACCCCTCAGGCCTCTATGGCTACACCTTC. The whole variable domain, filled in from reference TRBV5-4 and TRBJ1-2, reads ETGVTQSPTHLIKTRGQQVTLRCSSQSGHNTVSWYQQALGQGPQFIFQYYREEENGRGNFPPRFSGLQFPNYSSELNVNALELDDSALYLCASSLDPSGLYGYTFGSGTRLTVV.

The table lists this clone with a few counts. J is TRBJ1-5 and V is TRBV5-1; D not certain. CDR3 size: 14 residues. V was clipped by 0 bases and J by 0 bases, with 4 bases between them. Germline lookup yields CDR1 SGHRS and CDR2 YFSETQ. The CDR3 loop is CASSLDYSNQPQHF. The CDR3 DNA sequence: TGCGCCAGCAGCTTGGATTATAGCAATCAGCCCCAGCATTTT.